This T cell receptor (beta chain) was observed in a study of shared clonotypes between healthy human individuals. Study overall: Each donor's CD4 naive and CD4 memory cells filled three plates apiece, CD8 naive two, and CD8 memory one.

CD45RA+ naive and CD45RA-negative memory subsets were separated from CD4+ cells. On this clone: What it binds is unknown.

Assay used: immunoSEQ multiplex PCR; TCRdb lists only in-frame clones, some missing. The data show some 2,100,000 clones, with 90% to 97% seen just once and roughly 0.13% held by the top ten. General study results and limits: The study generally estimated greater richness for naive than memory subsets. Though the depth was large, rarefaction showed that sorted-subset sequencing was incomplete.

Sequenced sample: naive CD4+ T cells sorted from blood. Subset reported: CD45RA+ positively selected. The sequence derives from a man between 18 and 35 years old in good health.

CDR3 sequence: CASRMGQGYEQYF. In DNA form, the CDR3 reads TGTGCCAGCAGGATGGGACAGGGGTACGAGCAGTACTTC. J is TRBJ2-7 and V is TRBV7-9; 10 bases line up with TRBD1. The J segment lost 4 bases and the V segment lost 6 bases, leaving 3 bases of the junction unmatched. The CDR3 contains 13 residues. Germline V lookup: CDR1 SEHNR, CDR2 FQNEAQ (reference sequence). The variable domain in full, with the rest retrieved from reference TRBV7-9 and TRBJ2-7, is DTGVSQNPRHKITKRGQNVTFRCDPISEHNRLYWYRQTLGQGPEFLTYFQNEAQLEKSRLLSDRFSAERPKGSFSTLEIQRTEQGDSAMYLCASRMGQGYEQYFGPGTRLTVT.